The clone carrying this T cell receptor beta chain occurred a few times. The antigen remains unidentified. The sample belongs to a study of T-cell memory formation after mild COVID-19. Turning to the study itself: TCR clusters largely stayed donor specific. Study-level results: Clones from the second wave (peaking day 37) had unconfirmed SARS-CoV-2 specificity. The study found contracting CD4+ clones mainly in CM and EM and contracting CD8+ clones in EMRA.

With constant-segment primers, 5'RACE yielded cDNA libraries of TCR alpha and TCR beta that carried sample barcodes and UMIs. Using its own MiXCR run on the 5' RACE reads, TCRdb lists one record per CDR3 protein. The sample yields some 14,000 distinct CDR3 sequences, under 20% seen once. The CDR3 is made up of 15 amino acids. The germline gives CDR1 KGHSH, CDR2 LQKENI. V dropped 3 bases and J dropped 4; count of bases not matched to a gene: 7. Sequencing was carried out using PBMCs or a T cell subset sorted from them (not recorded which). This sequence was found in a man between 18 and 29 years old who had mild COVID-19 (a few samples of this study predate the infection). Cell type and time point are not known. V usage is TRBV18 and J usage is TRBJ1-1, with TRBD1 matching over 8 bases. For the CDR3, the DNA is TGTGCCAGCTCACCTGCGGACAGGGTTAGCACTGAAGCTTTCTTT. Translating it yields CASSPADRVSTEAFF.